The 6 T cell receptor beta chains below were found in one sample sequenced in a study of cytomegalovirus exposure and HLA in healthy donors. 13 Jbeta primers and 60 Vbeta primers were used for the PCR. Sequencing was performed with immunoSEQ multiplex PCR; in TCRdb, only in-frame clones are kept and a portion is missing. Here the sample spans around 130,000 clones, just under 75% being singletons. Sequenced: PBMCs. The origin of the receptors is a middle-aged man in good health and CMV-seropositive.

This chain connects TRBV19 to TRBJ2-3, with TRBD2 as a possible D gene (5 bases). CDR1 is LNHDA and CDR2 is SQIVND in the germline V gene (reference sequence). CDR3 length equals 14 residues. The V and J ends lost 3 bases and 1 base respectively, with 8 bases between them. The CDR3: CASSIGVGTDTQYF. The CDR3 DNA reads TGTGCCAGTAGTATCGGGGTGGGCACAGATACGCAGTATTTT.

The V gene is TRBV15, the J gene TRBJ2-7, with D tentatively TRBD2 (6 bases). Germline V CDR1 and CDR2: LNHNV, YYDKDF (reference sequence). Trimming cost V 0 bases and J 2 bases, with 14 bases left between them. The CDR3 is made up of 16 amino acids. CDR3 loop: CATSRDHSGTPYEQYF. The DNA of the CDR3 is TGTGCCACCAGCAGAGATCATAGTGGGACTCCCTACGAGCAGTACTTC.

CDR3 in DNA: TGTGCCACCAGCAGAGGAAAGACAGAGCTATCTTATAGCAATCAGCCCCAGCATTTT. It specifies CATSRGKTELSYSNQPQHF. The genes are TRBV15 and TRBJ1-5, with a tentative D call TRBD1 (5 bases). V was clipped by 1 base and J by 0 bases, with 19 bases between them. This CDR3 spans 19 amino acids. The germline gives CDR1 LNHNV, CDR2 YYDKDF (reference sequence).

This rearrangement joins TRBV6-5 to TRBJ2-7; no firm D call. V lost 5 bases, J lost 1 base, and 3 bases lay in between. The CDR3 covers 11 residues. The germline gives CDR1 MNHEY, CDR2 SVGAGI. The CDR3 protein is CASSPSYEQYF. Here the CDR3 DNA reads TGTGCCAGCAGTCCTTCCTACGAGCAGTACTTC.

V gene TRBV6-5 combines with J gene TRBJ1-6, with unresolved D. The CDR3 totals 13 residues. The V gene lost 5 bases and the J gene lost 6 bases, with 8 bases spanning the gap. CDR1 is MNHEY and CDR2 is SVGAGI in the germline V gene. The CDR3 nucleotides read TGTGCCAGCAGTAAGGCGGCTAATTCACCCCTCCACTTT. This translates into CASSKAANSPLHF.

The CDR3 here is CASSFGDTDTQYF. The CDR3 DNA sequence: TGCGCCAGCAGCTTCGGGGACACAGATACGCAGTATTTT. This sequence joins TRBV5-1 and TRBJ2-3; TRBD2 might be the D (5 bases). The V end was cut by 2 bases, the J end by 2 bases, with 6 bases between. The CDR3 runs 13 residues. CDR1 and CDR2 from the germline V gene are SGHRS and YFSETQ.